The 2 T cell receptor beta chains reported below all come from one sample, sequenced in a study of blood T cell repertoires in COVID-19. Only in-frame clones appear in the TCRdb table, and some are missing; sequencing was by immunoSEQ multiplex PCR. The repertoire holds 200,000 to 250,000 clones, with roughly 85% as singletons. The sequencing input was PBMCs or T cells enriched from blood (not recorded which). The receptor source for this set is a man between 25 and 39 years old who had recovered from COVID-19.

V gene TRBV5-4 combines with J gene TRBJ2-5, with D perhaps matching TRBD1 (6 bases). The CDR3 is made up of 16 amino acids. Germline CDR1 reads SGHNT; CDR2 reads YYREEE (reference sequence). V lost 6 bases and J lost 1, with 19 bases in between. Written as DNA, the CDR3 is TGTGCCAGCACCCCCAGTAGGGGGTTGGGCCAAGAGACCCAGTACTTC. Its translation: CASTPSRGLGQETQYF.

The gene calls are TRBV10-3 and TRBJ2-7, with 7 nucleotides matching TRBD2. Germline V gives CDR1 ENHRY, CDR2 SYGVKD. The CDR3 has 15 residues. The V and J ends lost 2 bases and 2 bases, in that order; junction bases with no gene match: 6. CDR3 protein: CAISEGSSGTYEQYF. CDR3 coding DNA: TGTGCCATCAGTGAGGGGTCTAGCGGCACCTACGAGCAGTACTTC.